This TCR beta chain was sequenced for a study of T cell responses to AZD1222 COVID-19 vaccine. Study observations and caveats: Baseline testing showed seropositivity in only a handful of AZD1222 recipients.

The V and J ends lost 9 bases and 5 bases, in that order; junction bases with no gene match: 7. Germline values: CDR1 SEHNR, CDR2 FQNEAQ (reference sequence). The CDR3 extends over 14 amino acids. This clone showed up just once. Its target is unknown. Method: immunoSEQ multiplex PCR; TCRdb's copy keeps in-frame clones and lacks some. Of about 130,000 clones in the sample, 80% to 90% were seen once. This rearrangement joins TRBV7-9 to TRBJ1-4, with 9 bases fitting TRBD1. The input for sequencing was peripheral blood, taken on day 0 of AZD1222 vaccination. This TCR derives from an adult in good health. CDR3 loop: CASETGTGNEKLFF. The CDR3 DNA follows: TGTGCCAGTGAGACCGGGACAGGGAATGAAAAACTGTTTTTT.